The source of this TCR beta chain is a study of cytomegalovirus exposure and HLA in healthy donors. Study at large: Most donors, 81% of around 400 genotyped, fell in the Caucasian-associated ancestry cluster.

In the PCR, 60 Vbeta and 13 Jbeta primers were used. The protocol was immunoSEQ multiplex PCR, while the TCRdb copy is restricted to in-frame clones and leaves out a portion. The top ten clones hold about 1.3% of a sample with roughly 140,000 clones, roughly 80% of them seen once. Worth noting for this clone: Antigen unknown.

Study findings and constraints: Roughly uniform depth of sequencing across donors was assumed in presence/absence analyses. Cytomegalovirus status, reportedly, was diagnosed with high specificity and sensitivity by the classifier. The study put roughly 160 TCR beta chains on its list as cytomegalovirus-associated.

Sequencing was done on a sample of PBMCs. The sequence came from a female donor in good health and CMV-seronegative.

The CDR3 region has the DNA TGTGCCAGCAGTTTGGGGCCGGGACAGGGACTCTGGGCCAACGTCCTGACTTTC. This translates into CASSLGPGQGLWANVLTF. The chain couples TRBV28 to TRBJ2-6; 9 bases are shared with TRBD1. The length of the CDR3 is 18 residues. With 3 bases clipped from V and 5 bases from J, the junction kept 11 bases outside the gene matches. In germline, CDR1 is MDHEN, CDR2 SYDVKM. The variable domain in full, with the rest retrieved from reference TRBV28 and TRBJ2-6, is DVKVTQSSRYLVKRTGEKVFLECVQDMDHENMFWYRQDPGLGLRLIYFSYDVKMKEKGDIPEGYSVSREKKERFSLILESASTNQTSMYLCASSLGPGQGLWANVLTFGAGSRLTVL.